This T cell receptor beta chain originates from a study of PD-1 blockade in classical Hodgkin lymphoma. General study points: Healthy donors were reported to have higher baseline TCR diversity than newly diagnosed patients. Why repertoires differed is undefined; disease activity or prior therapy possibly contributed. CD4+ TCR diversity, unlike CD8+, climbed significantly by C4D1.

Each patient's relapse followed autologous stem cell transplantation, and brentuximab vedotin exposure varied. Classifying best responses yielded complete response, partial response or progressive disease. Using immunoSEQ multiplex PCR, the repertoire was profiled, and TCRdb retains in-frame clones only, with some absent. Among roughly 12,000 clones listed, 70% to 90% were seen once. Germline V gene lookup returns CDR1 MNHNS and CDR2 SASEGT. CDR3 length equals 12 residues. V dropped 7 bases and J dropped 5 bases, with 11 bases sitting between them. On this clone: What it recognizes is unknown.

The rearrangement links TRBV6-1 to TRBJ1-2, with D maybe TRBD1 (5 bases). The source was peripheral blood mononuclear cells (PBMCs), collected at baseline. The clonotype originates from a human donor with classical Hodgkin lymphoma. The CDR3 DNA reads as TGTGCCAGCACAGGGTGGGATTATGGCTACACCTTC. Its protein is CASTGWDYGYTF.